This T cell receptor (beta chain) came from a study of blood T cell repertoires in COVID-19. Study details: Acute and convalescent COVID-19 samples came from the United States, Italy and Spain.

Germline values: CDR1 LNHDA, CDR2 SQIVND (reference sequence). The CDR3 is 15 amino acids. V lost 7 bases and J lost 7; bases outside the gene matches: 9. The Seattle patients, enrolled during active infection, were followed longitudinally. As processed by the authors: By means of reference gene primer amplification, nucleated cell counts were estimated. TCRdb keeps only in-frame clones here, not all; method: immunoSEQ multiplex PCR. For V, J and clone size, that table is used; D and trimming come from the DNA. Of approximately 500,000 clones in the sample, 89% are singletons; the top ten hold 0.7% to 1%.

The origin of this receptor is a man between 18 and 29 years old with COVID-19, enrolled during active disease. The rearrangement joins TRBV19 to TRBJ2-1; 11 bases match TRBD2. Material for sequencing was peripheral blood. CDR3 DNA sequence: TGTGCCAGTACCCCAATAGCGGGAGGGGATAATGAGCAGTTCTTC. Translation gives CASTPIAGGDNEQFF.